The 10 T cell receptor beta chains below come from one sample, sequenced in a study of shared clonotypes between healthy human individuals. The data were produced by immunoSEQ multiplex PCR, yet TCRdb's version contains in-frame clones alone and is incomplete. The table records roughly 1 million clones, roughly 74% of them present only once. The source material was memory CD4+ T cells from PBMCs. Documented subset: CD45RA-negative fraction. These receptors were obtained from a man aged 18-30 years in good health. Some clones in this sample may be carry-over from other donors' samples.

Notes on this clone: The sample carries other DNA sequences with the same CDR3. DNA for the CDR3: TGCGCCAGCAGCTTGGGTGGCGTTAACTATGGCTACACCTTC. Residues: CASSLGGVNYGYTF. The rearrangement uses TRBV5-1 and TRBJ1-2; D ambiguous. The V gene's germline CDR1 is SGHRS and CDR2 YFSETQ. The V end lost 0 bases, the J end lost 1 base, and 7 bases lay between the germline ends. The CDR3 has 14 amino acids.

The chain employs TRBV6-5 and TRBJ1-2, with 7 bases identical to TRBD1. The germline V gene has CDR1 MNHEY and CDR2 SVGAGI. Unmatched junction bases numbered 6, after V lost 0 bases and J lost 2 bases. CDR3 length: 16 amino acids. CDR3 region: CASSYSGTASNYGYTF. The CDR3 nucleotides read TGTGCCAGCAGTTACTCGGGGACAGCCTCCAACTATGGCTACACCTTC.

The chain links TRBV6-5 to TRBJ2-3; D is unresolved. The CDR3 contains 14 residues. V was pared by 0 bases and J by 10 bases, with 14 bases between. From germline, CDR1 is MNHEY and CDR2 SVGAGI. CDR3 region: CASSYSRARSSQYF. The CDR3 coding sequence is TGTGCCAGCAGTTACTCTAGGGCAAGGTCGTCGCAGTATTTT.

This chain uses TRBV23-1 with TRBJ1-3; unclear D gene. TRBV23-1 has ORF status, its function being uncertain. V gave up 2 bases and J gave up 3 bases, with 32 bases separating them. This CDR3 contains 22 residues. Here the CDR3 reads CASSQTPPPRWWRNMDGNTIYF. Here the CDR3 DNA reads TGCGCCAGCAGTCAAACCCCACCCCCCAGGTGGTGGCGAAACATGGATGGAAACACCATATATTTT.

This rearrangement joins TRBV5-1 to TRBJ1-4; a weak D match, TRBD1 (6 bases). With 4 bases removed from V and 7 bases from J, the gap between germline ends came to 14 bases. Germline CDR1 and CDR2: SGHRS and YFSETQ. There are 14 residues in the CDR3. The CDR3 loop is CASSPEGVGEKLFF. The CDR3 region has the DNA TGCGCCAGCAGCCCCGAGGGGGTAGGTGAAAAACTGTTTTTT.

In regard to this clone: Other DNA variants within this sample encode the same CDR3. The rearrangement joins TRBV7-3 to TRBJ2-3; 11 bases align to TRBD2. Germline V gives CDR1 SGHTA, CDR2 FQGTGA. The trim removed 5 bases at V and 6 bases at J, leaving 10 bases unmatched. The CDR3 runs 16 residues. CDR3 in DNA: TGTGCCAGCAGCCCAATAGCGGGAGGGCCGGGGGATACGCAGTATTTT. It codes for CASSPIAGGPGDTQYF. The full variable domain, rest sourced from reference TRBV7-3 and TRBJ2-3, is GAGVSQTPSNKVTEKGKYVELRCDPISGHTALYWYRQSLGQGPEFLIYFQGTGAADDSGLPNDRFFAVRPEGSVSTLKIQRTERGDSAVYLCASSPIAGGPGDTQYFGPGTRLTVL.

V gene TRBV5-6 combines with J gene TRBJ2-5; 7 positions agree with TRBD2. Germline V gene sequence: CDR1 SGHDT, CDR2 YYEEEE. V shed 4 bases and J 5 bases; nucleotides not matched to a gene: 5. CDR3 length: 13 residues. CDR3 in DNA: TGTGCCAGCAGCATGGGGGGGTACGAGACCCAGTACTTC. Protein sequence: CASSMGGYETQYF.

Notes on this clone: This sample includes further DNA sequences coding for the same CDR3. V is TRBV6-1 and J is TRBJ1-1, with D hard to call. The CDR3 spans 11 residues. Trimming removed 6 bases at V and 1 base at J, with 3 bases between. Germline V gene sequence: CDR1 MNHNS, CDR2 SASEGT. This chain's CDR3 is CASRENTEAFF. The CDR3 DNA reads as TGTGCCAGCAGGGAGAACACTGAAGCTTTCTTT.

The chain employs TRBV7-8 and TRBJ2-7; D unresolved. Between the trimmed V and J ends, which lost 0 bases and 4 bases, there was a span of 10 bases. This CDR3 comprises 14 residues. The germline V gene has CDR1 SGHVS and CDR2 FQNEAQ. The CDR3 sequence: CASSLAGSWYEQYF. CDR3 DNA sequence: TGTGCCAGCAGCTTAGCGGGTAGCTGGTACGAGCAGTACTTC.

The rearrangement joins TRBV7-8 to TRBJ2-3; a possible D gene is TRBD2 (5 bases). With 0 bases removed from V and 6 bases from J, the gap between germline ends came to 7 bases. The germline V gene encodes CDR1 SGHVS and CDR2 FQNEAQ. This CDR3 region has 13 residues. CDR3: CASSLARGDTQYF. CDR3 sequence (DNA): TGTGCCAGCAGCTTAGCCCGAGGGGATACGCAGTATTTT.